This T cell receptor beta chain was observed in a study of spatial heterogeneity in lung cancer. The V gene end was trimmed by 3 bases and the J gene end by 7 bases; junction bases not matched to a gene: 3. Germline V gives CDR1 LNHDA, CDR2 SQIVND (reference sequence). The CDR3 sequence is 15 residues long. Using its own MiXCR run on the 5' RACE reads, TCRdb lists one record per CDR3 protein. The data contain some 85,000 distinct CDR3 sequences, approximately 20% of them singletons. As for time point: sample taken at primary tumor resection. Extraction of whole RNA from tumor, nontumor lung or frozen PBMC preceded unsorted sequencing.

The sequencing here drew on PBMCs, taken at surgery. J is TRBJ2-1 and V is TRBV19; 13 bases are shared with TRBD2. This sequence was found in a male donor with early-stage non-small cell lung cancer. CDR3 loop: CASSIGLAGDNEQFF. The CDR3 DNA reads as TGTGCCAGTAGTATTGGACTAGCGGGGGATAATGAGCAGTTCTTC.